One and the same sample provided the 14 T cell receptor beta chains below, sequenced in a study of cytomegalovirus exposure and HLA in healthy donors. PCR was performed using 60 Vbeta and 13 Jbeta primers. The table came from immunoSEQ multiplex PCR; TCRdb's copy has only in-frame clones and leaves some out. This repertoire shows 100,000 or so clones, roughly 74% found once; its top ten account for 1.5% to 2%. The sequenced sample was PBMCs. The receptor source for this set is a woman aged 40-49 years in good health and CMV-seronegative.

This chain links TRBV29-1 with TRBJ1-2; possible D gene TRBD1, 6 bases. Germline V gene lookup returns CDR1 SQVTM and CDR2 ANQGSEA. The CDR3 is 14 residues long. V lost 5 bases to trimming and J lost 8 bases, with 21 bases between them. In nucleotides, the CDR3 is TGCAGCGTTCGGGGGGCGGGGACCCTGCAGGGCTACACCTTC. Translated, it gives CSVRGAGTLQGYTF.

The rearrangement joins TRBV7-9 to TRBJ2-5, with D possibly matching TRBD1 (7 bases). The J call may be mistaken, given a closer DNA end match to TRBJ2-7. The CDR3 has 16 residues. Germline CDR1 reads SEHNR; CDR2 reads FQNEAQ (reference sequence). In nucleotides, the CDR3 is TGTGCCAGCAGAGCTTTATTGGGCCAGGGGGGCTCCGAGCAGTACTTC. The encoded protein is CASRALLGQGGSEQYF.

V gene TRBV19 combines with J gene TRBJ1-5; D perhaps matches TRBD1 (5 bases). This CDR3 has 17 amino acids. The ends were cut back, 1 base at V and 0 bases at J, with 13 bases in the middle. CDR1 LNHDA and CDR2 SQIVND come from the germline V gene (reference sequence). The CDR3 DNA is TGTGCCAGTAGTATAGGCAGGGATTCATATAGCAATCAGCCCCAGCATTTT. This sequence encodes CASSIGRDSYSNQPQHF.

The chain uses TRBV6-4 and TRBJ1-3; no clear D gene. Germline V gives CDR1 MRHNA, CDR2 SNTAGT. There are 15 residues in the CDR3. Between the trimmed V and J ends, which lost 2 bases and 4 bases, there was a span of 12 bases. The CDR3 spells CASSDRRILGNTIYF. The CDR3 DNA is TGTGCCAGCAGTGACCGAAGAATTCTAGGAAACACCATATATTTT.

This rearrangement joins TRBV6-5 to TRBJ2-7; 7 nucleotides match TRBD2. Germline-derived CDR1 and CDR2 are MNHEY and SVGAGI. After removal of 8 bases from V and 4 bases from J, the junction contained 5 bases not matched to a gene. This CDR3 comprises 12 residues. CDR3 protein: CASGASGYEQYF. The CDR3, as DNA: TGTGCCAGCGGGGCTAGCGGATACGAGCAGTACTTC.

A single count supports this clone. The chain links TRBV13 to TRBJ1-5, with 8 nucleotides matching TRBD1. Germline V gene sequence: CDR1 PRHDT, CDR2 FYEKMQ (reference sequence). There are 16 residues in the CDR3. V lost 0 bases to trimming and J lost 2 bases; unmatched junction nucleotides: 3. The CDR3 loop reads CASSLGPTGGNQPQHF. As DNA, the CDR3 is TGTGCCAGCAGCTTAGGCCCGACAGGGGGCAATCAGCCCCAGCATTTT.

This clone came up a few times. This chain connects TRBV5-6 to TRBJ2-2; 8 bases map to TRBD1. The length of the CDR3 is 15 residues. Looked up from germline, CDR1 is SGHDT and CDR2 is YYEEEE. Trimming took 3 bases from V and 6 from J; bases not matched to a gene: 7. For the CDR3, the DNA is TGTGCCAGCAGCTGGCCCGACAGGGGCCCCGGGGAGCTGTTTTTT. The encoded protein is CASSWPDRGPGELFF.

The CDR3 bases are TGTGCCAGCTCACCTTCGCGGGGACTAGGGGCGAACACCGGGGAGCTGTTTTTT. It encodes CASSPSRGLGANTGELFF. The V gene is TRBV18, the J gene TRBJ2-2; 8 bases align to TRBD2. Germline CDR1 KGHSH, CDR2 LQKENI. This CDR3 contains 18 residues. The V gene end was trimmed by 3 bases and the J gene end by 0 bases; junction bases not matched to a gene: 9.

This chain links TRBV5-1 with TRBJ2-1; D is possibly TRBD1 (7 bases). Germline CDR1 and CDR2: SGHRS and YFSETQ. Deletions cut 3 bases from V and 0 bases from J, with 16 bases between. CDR3 length equals 17 residues. CDR3 protein: CASSWGDSRTSYNEQFF. CDR3 nucleotide sequence: TGCGCCAGCAGCTGGGGGGACAGCCGCACCTCCTACAATGAGCAGTTCTTC.

The chain couples TRBV30 to TRBJ2-7, with 7 positions matching TRBD1. Trimming cost V 2 bases and J 6 bases; bases outside gene matches: 7. Germline V gene data show CDR1 as GTSNPN and CDR2 as SVGIG (reference sequence). The CDR3 spans 13 residues. The CDR3 DNA sequence: TGTGCCTGGAGTATCAGGGGGAAGTTCGAGCAGTACTTC. Translated, it gives CAWSIRGKFEQYF.

V gene TRBV6-5 combines with J gene TRBJ2-1; maybe TRBD2 (6 bases). This CDR3 has 15 amino acids. Germline loops: CDR1 MNHEY, CDR2 SVGAGI. V was shortened by 6 bases and J by 4 bases, with 16 bases between the two germline ends. DNA of the CDR3: TGTGCCAGCAGGCAGGTTAGCGGACCTTACAATGAGCAGTTCTTC. The encoded protein is CASRQVSGPYNEQFF.

The chain joins TRBV5-6 to TRBJ2-7; TRBD2 aligns across 16 bases. Trimming took 4 bases from V and 9 from J; bases not matched to a gene: 7. Germline-derived CDR1 and CDR2 are SGHDT and YYEEEE. The CDR3 consists of 15 residues. The CDR3 sequence: CASSDGTSGGVRQYF. The DNA of the CDR3 is TGTGCCAGCAGCGACGGGACTAGCGGGGGGGTTCGGCAGTACTTC.

This chain links TRBV6-5 with TRBJ2-3; 7 positions agree with TRBD2. The V gene's germline CDR1 is MNHEY and CDR2 SVGAGI. The CDR3 is 15 residues long. Losses at the gene ends were 2 bases for V and 0 bases for J; bases not matched to a gene: 2. CDR3 in amino acids: CASSYAGDSTDTQYF. The CDR3 DNA reads TGTGCCAGCAGTTACGCGGGGGACAGCACAGATACGCAGTATTTT.

The chain combines TRBV6-1 with TRBJ1-1, with D possibly TRBD1 on 5 matching bases. The germline V gene has CDR1 MNHNS and CDR2 SASEGT. Trimming pared 6 bases from V and 1 base from J, leaving 9 bases between. The CDR3 consists of 13 residues. The CDR3 here is CASSGQGNTEAFF. CDR3 coding DNA: TGTGCCAGCAGCGGACAAGGGAACACTGAAGCTTTCTTT.